The TCR beta chain under discussion was sequenced for a study of response to subunit inactivated influenza vaccine. Overall study results and limits: Authors suggested seasonal influenza vaccinations each recruit few new T cells.

In its sample, this clonotype was seen a few times. Its antigen is still unknown. TCRdb ran MiXCR on the RT-PCR reads and lists one entry per CDR3 protein. The sample lists about 500,000 distinct CDR3 sequences, 16% occurring once. The CDR3 is made up of 17 amino acids. Looked up from germline, CDR1 is DFQATT and CDR2 is SNEGSKA (reference sequence). Trimming pared 0 bases from V and 0 bases from J, leaving 15 bases between. The clonotype was recovered from a man aged 50-75 years who received an inactivated influenza vaccine. The chain is built from TRBV20-1 and TRBJ2-1; D gene unclear. The specimen was CD4+ T cells sorted from PBMCs, collected around 25 months after vaccination. In DNA, the CDR3 is TGCAGTGCTAGAGATCTTGAAGCTGCTAGCTCCTACAATGAGCAGTTCTTC. This gives the protein CSARDLEAASSYNEQFF.